Shown below are 14 T cell receptor beta chains from a single sample sequenced in a study of blood T cell repertoires in COVID-19. The method was immunoSEQ multiplex PCR; TCRdb's version includes in-frame clones alone and lacks a portion of them. The sample comprises about 320,000 clones, around 90% of which are singletons, and approximately 5.5% rests with the top ten. The sequenced sample was PBMCs or T cells enriched from blood (not recorded which). The receptors shown here come from a man in his 60s who had recovered from COVID-19.

The rearrangement links TRBV2 to TRBJ2-3; D unclear. With 0 bases removed from V and 5 bases from J, the gap between germline ends came to 9 bases. The CDR3 covers 14 residues. Per the germline V gene, CDR1 is SNHLY and CDR2 is FYNNEI. This CDR3 reads CASSEALAGDTQYF. The CDR3 DNA reads as TGTGCCAGCAGTGAAGCGCTGGCAGGAGATACGCAGTATTTT.

The V call is TRBV7-2, the J call TRBJ1-3; D unclear. Germline V gene data show CDR1 as SGHTA and CDR2 as FQGNSA. The CDR3 spans 15 residues. The V gene lost 4 bases and the J gene lost 0 bases, with 10 bases spanning the gap. DNA of the CDR3: TGTGCCAGCAGCTCCCAGGCATTCTCTGGAAACACCATATATTTT. The encoded protein is CASSSQAFSGNTIYF.

CDR3 coding DNA: TGTGCCATCAGATTAGGGCAGGGGGTCAACTACGAGCAGTACTTC. It codes for CAIRLGQGVNYEQYF. The chain combines TRBV10-3 with TRBJ2-7, with TRBD1 identical over 7 bases. J gave up 3 bases and V 6 bases, and 11 bases lay outside the gene matches. CDR1 is ENHRY and CDR2 is SYGVKD in the germline V gene. The CDR3 contains 15 residues.

The J gene is TRBJ1-5, the V gene TRBV15; 7 bases match TRBD1. The junction had 3 bases not matched to a gene; V was cut back by 3 bases and J by 4 bases. Germline V lookup: CDR1 LNHNV, CDR2 YYDKDF (reference sequence). The CDR3 covers 14 residues. The DNA for the CDR3 is TGTGCCACCAGCAGTGGACAGGTTAATCAGCCCCAGCATTTT. It specifies CATSSGQVNQPQHF. Looking up the rest from reference TRBV15 and TRBJ1-5 gives the full variable domain: DAMVIQNPRYQVTQFGKPVTLSCSQTLNHNVMYWYQQKSSQAPKLLFHYYDKDFNNEADTPDNFQSRRPNTSFCFLDIRSPGLGDTAMYLCATSSGQVNQPQHFGDGTRLSIL.

J is TRBJ2-7 and V is TRBV7-6, with 7 bases fitting TRBD2. The CDR3 contains 13 residues. Germline CDR1 and CDR2: SGHVS and FNYEAQ. J was trimmed by 2 bases and V by 5 bases; bases with no gene match: 3. The CDR3 is CASSRRGAYEQYF. The CDR3 DNA sequence: TGTGCCAGCAGCCGCCGGGGGGCCTACGAGCAGTACTTC.

This rearrangement joins TRBV29-1 to TRBJ2-7, with D perhaps matching TRBD2 (5 bases). Germline V CDR1 and CDR2: SQVTM, ANQGSEA. The ends were cut back, 4 bases at V and 1 base at J, with 11 bases in the middle. This CDR3 is 13 amino acids long. The CDR3 reads CSVAPTSSYEQYF. In DNA, the CDR3 is TGCAGCGTTGCCCCCACTAGTTCCTACGAGCAGTACTTC.

The J gene is TRBJ2-5, the V gene TRBV3-1 (or the pseudogene TRBV3-2); 11 bases align to TRBD2. CDR1 is LGHDT and CDR2 is YNNKEL in the germline V gene (reference sequence). V lost 4 bases and J lost 0; bases outside the gene matches: 4. This CDR3 is built from 16 residues. Written as DNA, the CDR3 is TGTGCCAGCAGCCTACTAGCGGGAGAGGACCAAGAGACCCAGTACTTC. Translated, it gives CASSLLAGEDQETQYF.

This chain connects TRBV7-6 to TRBJ2-2; TRBD2 agrees at 10 bases. The CDR3 loop spans 17 amino acids. Per germline, CDR1 SGHVS and CDR2 FNYEAQ. Losses at the gene ends were 5 bases for V and 4 bases for J; bases not matched to a gene: 10. The CDR3 region is CASSILAGDVSTGELFF. As DNA, the CDR3 is TGTGCCAGCAGCATCCTAGCGGGAGATGTTAGCACCGGGGAGCTGTTTTTT.

V gene TRBV7-9 combines with J gene TRBJ1-4; no definite D call. Germline CDR1 SEHNR, CDR2 FQNEAQ (reference sequence). The CDR3 covers 19 residues. Trimming shortened V by 1 base and J by 2 bases, and 20 bases separated the two germline ends. CDR3 loop: CASSLVYSSQVSTNEKLFF. The CDR3 DNA follows: TGTGCCAGCAGCTTAGTGTACAGCAGCCAGGTTTCGACTAATGAAAAACTGTTTTTT.

The chain links TRBV19 to TRBJ1-2; D gene ambiguous. V lost 3 bases to trimming and J lost 6 bases, with 5 bases between them. Germline CDR1 LNHDA, CDR2 SQIVND (reference sequence). This CDR3 region has 11 residues. The CDR3 spells CASSISDGYTF. CDR3 DNA sequence: TGTGCCAGTAGTATTTCAGATGGCTACACCTTC.

J is TRBJ1-6 and V is TRBV7-9; 9 bases map to TRBD1. This CDR3 comprises 16 residues. Germline V gene sequence: CDR1 SEHNR, CDR2 FQNEAQ (reference sequence). The trim removed 5 bases at V and 3 bases at J, leaving 5 bases unmatched. CDR3 nucleotides: TGTGCCAGCAGCCCTACAGGGGGCCTCTATAATTCACCCCTCCACTTT. As protein: CASSPTGGLYNSPLHF.

This chain uses TRBV4-1 with TRBJ2-7, with TRBD1 matching 7 bases. The V gene's germline CDR1 is MGHRA and CDR2 YSYEKL. J lost 7 bases, V lost 2 bases, and 11 bases had no gene match. The CDR3 has 15 amino acids. CDR3 nucleotides: TGCGCCAGCAGCCAATCGGGACAGCCGTATGAGGAGCAGTACTTC. Protein: CASSQSGQPYEEQYF.

The CDR3 sequence is CASSAGGRGSETQYF. The CDR3 DNA sequence: TGCGCCAGCAGCGCCGGTGGCAGGGGGAGCGAGACCCAGTACTTC. The chain recombines TRBV5-1 with TRBJ2-5; 7 positions match TRBD1. The V and J ends lost 4 bases and 5 bases, in that order; junction bases with no gene match: 11. CDR1 and CDR2 (germline): SGHRS, YFSETQ. The CDR3 has 15 residues.

V and J are TRBV11-3 and TRBJ2-7; TRBD1 is a possible D gene (6 bases). The germline CDR1 and CDR2 sequences are SGHNT and YENEEA. The CDR3 is 15 amino acids. Trimming removed 1 base at V and 3 bases at J, with 13 bases between. The CDR3 DNA is TGTGCCAGCAGCTTAGCGCCCGGACAGATCTACGAGCAGTACTTC. Translation gives CASSLAPGQIYEQYF.